The T cell receptor beta chain described here comes from a study of response to subunit inactivated influenza vaccine. Study-wide findings and caveats: Authors suggested each seasonal influenza vaccination recruits few new T cells.

With respect to this clonotype: Its antigen is not known.

MiXCR was run by TCRdb on the RT-PCR reads, yielding one entry per CDR3 protein. The sample records fewer than 650,000 distinct CDR3 sequences, 10% to 15% being singletons. CDR1 is ENHRY and CDR2 is SYGVKD in the germline V gene. The ends lost 10 bases at V and 2 bases at J; junction bases unmatched: 2. The CDR3 contains 11 residues. The receptor's source is a man between 45 and 60 years old who received an inactivated influenza vaccine. The chain couples TRBV10-3 to TRBJ2-7, with 7 bases aligning to TRBD1. The sample consisted of PBMCs from blood, taken 45 days after vaccination. Here the CDR3 reads CATGTAYEQYF. In DNA form, the CDR3 reads TGTGCCACCGGGACAGCCTACGAGCAGTACTTC.